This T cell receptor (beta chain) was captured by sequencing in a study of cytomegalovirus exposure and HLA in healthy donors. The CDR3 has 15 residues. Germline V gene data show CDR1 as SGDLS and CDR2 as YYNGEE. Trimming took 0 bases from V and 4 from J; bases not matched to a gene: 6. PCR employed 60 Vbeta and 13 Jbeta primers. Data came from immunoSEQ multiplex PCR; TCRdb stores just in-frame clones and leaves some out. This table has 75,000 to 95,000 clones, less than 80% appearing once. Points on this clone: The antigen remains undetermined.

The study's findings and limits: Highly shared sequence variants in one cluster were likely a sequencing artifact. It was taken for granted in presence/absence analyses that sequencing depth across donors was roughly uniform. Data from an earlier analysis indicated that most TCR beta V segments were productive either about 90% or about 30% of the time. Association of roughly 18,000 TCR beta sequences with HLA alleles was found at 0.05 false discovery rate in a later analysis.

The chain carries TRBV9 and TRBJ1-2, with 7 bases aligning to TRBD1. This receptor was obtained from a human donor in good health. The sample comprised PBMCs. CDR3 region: CASSVGAGGSYGYTF. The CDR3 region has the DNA TGTGCCAGCAGCGTAGGGGCAGGGGGGAGCTATGGCTACACCTTC.